Below are 3 T cell receptor beta chains sequenced from a single sample in a study of T cells after yellow fever vaccination. In TCRdb, the 5' RACE reads were re-called with MiXCR into one record per CDR3 protein. The table has 510,000 or so distinct CDR3 sequences, 15% to 20% seen once. The sample here was PBMCs, taken 15 days after the yellow fever booster vaccination. These receptors were collected from a man younger than 40 who received the YFV17D yellow fever vaccine.

This clonotype was seen at least ten times. At one end the junction does not follow the germline gene, possibly because of a read error. The chain employs TRBV5-1 and TRBJ2-2; 7 bases are shared with TRBD2. Germline CDR1 SGHRS, CDR2 YFSETQ. The CDR3 has 14 amino acids. In nucleotides, the CDR3 is TGTGCCAGTTCGGGGGGATCGAACACCGGGGAGCTGTTTTTT. It translates to CASSGGSNTGELFF.

CDR3 DNA: TGTGCCAGCAGTTACAGGTCTTACAGCTACGAGCAGTACTTC. Translation gives CASSYRSYSYEQYF. The chain has TRBV6-5 and TRBJ2-7; no clear D. Germline V lookup: CDR1 MNHEY, CDR2 SVGAGI. Trimming took off 2 bases at V and 3 bases at J, with 11 bases between the two ends. This CDR3 has 14 amino acids.

The rearrangement joins TRBV20-1 to TRBJ2-3; 14 positions agree with TRBD2. The CDR3 covers 15 residues. Germline loops: CDR1 DFQATT, CDR2 SNEGSKA (reference sequence). Trimming took 6 bases from V and 5 from J; bases not matched to a gene: 7. The CDR3 region has the DNA TGCAGTGCCGCGGGACTAGCGGGAGTCGTAGATACGCAGTATTTT. This translates into CSAAGLAGVVDTQYF.